This T cell receptor beta chain derives from a study of T cells in tuberculosis. Study in general: IGRA-negative adolescents, IGRA-positive adolescents with latent tuberculosis and adults with active tuberculosis formed this South African cohort.

This clone was counted a single time. Its target is not known. Profiling relied on immunoSEQ multiplex PCR, and the TCRdb table lists in-frame clones only, not all of them. The data show about 40,000 clones, with around 92% seen just once and around 10% held by the top ten. Findings and limits, study-wide: Samples were chosen by availability of cryopreserved specimens.

This CDR3 is built from 14 residues. In germline, CDR1 is LNHDA, CDR2 SQIVND (reference sequence). V lost 6 bases and J lost 0, with 11 bases in between. Unsorted cryopreserved PBMC were sequenced, averaging approximately 100,000 T cells per clinical donor. The source material was PBMCs. The chain joins TRBV19 to TRBJ1-1; D call uncertain. The sequence was collected from a donor aged 10 to 29 with latent tuberculosis or without tuberculosis infection. Some clones in this sample may be carry-over from other donors' samples. The CDR3 DNA reads as TGTGCCAGTAGGGGAGGGAGCCTGAACACTGAAGCTTTCTTT. Translated: CASRGGSLNTEAFF.